This is a list of T cell receptor beta chains from one sample in a study of CD8 T cells in ankylosing spondylitis. MiXCR, applied by TCRdb to the 5' RACE reads, yields one record per CDR3 protein. The profile covers around 130,000 distinct CDR3 sequences, with about 7% appearing a single time and 10% to 15% taken by the ten largest. Sequencing was performed on blood, either unsorted or a sorted T cell fraction (not recorded which). The source of these receptors is a male donor with ankylosing spondylitis or in good health (not recorded which). CDR3s include the opening cysteine and the closing phenylalanine or tryptophan. The D gene is left open where the match is weak. Not every row has a clone size; where given, it reads once, few, many or a size class.

size	D	J	length	V	DNA	CDR3
many	.	TRBJ2-4	17	TRBV7-2	TGTGCCAGCAGCCTTCGGGGGAGGAGGGTGGGTAGAAACATTCAGTACTTC	CASSLRGRRVGRNIQYF
many	.	TRBJ1-5	16	TRBV20-1	TGCAGTGCTAGGTTTCGCTCAGGGGATGGTGATCAGCCCCAGCATTTT	CSARFRSGDGDQPQHF
many	.	TRBJ2-5	13	TRBV5-1	TGCGCCAGCAGCCTGCCGGGCGTGGAGACCCAGTACTTC	CASSLPGVETQYF
many	.	TRBJ1-6	14	TRBV7-9	TGTGCCAGCAGCTTACAGCTCTATAATTCACCCCTCCACTTT	CASSLQLYNSPLHF
many	TRBD2	TRBJ2-1	15	TRBV15	TGTGCCACCAGCAGCCCTAGCGGGAGGTACAATGAGCAGTTCTTC	CATSSPSGRYNEQFF
many	.	TRBJ1-5	14	TRBV7-9	TGTGCCAGCAGCTTAGGCGGGACCACCCAGCCCCAGCATTTT	CASSLGGTTQPQHF
.	TRBD1	TRBJ2-7	15	TRBV7-9	TGTGCCAGCAGCGCCCCGGACAGGGTGCCCTACGAGCAGTACTTC	CASSAPDRVPYEQYF
many	.	TRBJ2-1	16	TRBV5-6	TGTGCCAGCAGTAGACCCGGGAGAGGCTCCTACAATGAGCAGTTCTTC	CASSRPGRGSYNEQFF
many	TRBD1	TRBJ1-1	15	TRBV7-9	TGTGCCAGCAGCTACGGCCAGGGGGGGAGCACTGAAGCTTTCTTT	CASSYGQGGSTEAFF
.	TRBD2	TRBJ2-1	15	TRBV7-3	TGTGCCAGCAGTCGGAGCGGGGGGGCGGTCGATGAGCAGTTCTTC	CASSRSGGAVDEQFF
.	TRBD2	TRBJ2-3	17	TRBV5-4	TGTGCCAGCAGCCGCAGACTAGCGGGGGGAAGCACAGATACGCAGTATTTT	CASSRRLAGGSTDTQYF
many	.	TRBJ1-1	16	TRBV28	TGTGCCAGCAGTTTAGATGTCGGACAGTACAACACTGAAGCTTTCTTT	CASSLDVGQYNTEAFF
many	.	TRBJ2-4	15	TRBV20-1	TGCAGTGCTCCTGACAACGATCTAGCCAAAAACATTCAGTACTTC	CSAPDNDLAKNIQYF
.	.	TRBJ1-1	13	TRBV19	TGTGCCAGTAGGGAGACAGGGAACACTGAAGCTTTCTTT	CASRETGNTEAFF
many	.	TRBJ2-1	14	TRBV5-1	TGCGCCAGCAGCTTGTCTGGGGGACCCAATGAGCAGTTCTTC	CASSLSGGPNEQFF
.	TRBD1	TRBJ1-4	15	TRBV7-3	TGTGCCAGCAGCCAGGGGACAGGGGTGAATGAAAAACTGTTTTTT	CASSQGTGVNEKLFF
many	.	TRBJ2-1	12	TRBV13	TGTGCCAGCAGCTCAGGGACCAATGAGCAGTTCTTC	CASSSGTNEQFF
.	TRBD2	TRBJ2-1	16	TRBV9	TGTGCCAGCAGCGTAGGGAGCGGGGGGGGGTACAATGAGCAGTTCTTC	CASSVGSGGGYNEQFF
many	.	TRBJ1-1	13	TRBV5-1	TGCGCCAGCAGCCGCGACATGAACACTGAAGCTTTCTTT	CASSRDMNTEAFF
many	.	TRBJ2-7	14	TRBV5-1	TGCGCCAGCAGCTTGGACGGTTATGGCTACGAGCAGTACTTC	CASSLDGYGYEQYF
many	.	TRBJ1-5	14	TRBV2	TGTGCCAGCAGTGGAAAAGACAGATATCAGCCCCAGCATTTT	CASSGKDRYQPQHF
many	.	TRBJ2-7	14	TRBV5-1	TGCGCCAGCAGCGGAAACCGGAACTCCTACGAGCAGTACTTC	CASSGNRNSYEQYF
many	.	TRBJ1-3	14	TRBV7-8	TGTGCCAGCAGCTTACGGGGGGTTGGAAACACCATATATTTT	CASSLRGVGNTIYF
many	.	TRBJ2-1	14	TRBV5-1	TGCGCCAGCACCGACCGGGACAATAATGGTGAGCAGTTCTTC	CASTDRDNNGEQFF
many	.	TRBJ2-3	16	TRBV28	TGTGCCAGCAGTCTATCCAGCAACCCGGGCCCAGATACGCAGTATTTT	CASSLSSNPGPDTQYF